Listed here are 19 T cell receptor beta chains from one sample, sequenced in a study of cytomegalovirus exposure and HLA in healthy donors. The PCR had 60 Vbeta and 13 Jbeta primers. Sequencing used immunoSEQ multiplex PCR; TCRdb keeps in-frame clones, though not all of them. This table holds 70,000 to 95,000 clones, around three quarters found once. Sequencing was done on a sample of PBMCs. Receptors were obtained from a man aged 25 to 45 in good health and CMV-seropositive.

This clone was observed once. CDR3 sequence: CASSIDGSHRTQYF. The CDR3 DNA reads as TGTGCCAGTAGTATTGACGGGTCCCATCGAACGCAGTATTTT. This rearrangement joins TRBV19 to TRBJ2-3; D unresolved. Trimming cost V 3 bases and J 9 bases, with 16 bases left between them. There are 14 residues in the CDR3. The germline gives CDR1 LNHDA, CDR2 SQIVND (reference sequence).

The J gene is TRBJ2-7, the V gene TRBV27; possibly TRBD1 for D (6 bases). Germline lookup yields CDR1 MNHEY and CDR2 SMNVEV (reference sequence). The CDR3 spans 13 residues. V lost 3 bases to trimming and J lost 1 base, with 7 bases between them. In nucleotides, the CDR3 is TGTGCCAGCAGTTTGGACAGTTCCTACGAGCAGTACTTC. This sequence encodes CASSLDSSYEQYF.

This clone has only a few counts. This chain links TRBV30 with TRBJ1-2; 8 bases map to TRBD1. This CDR3 spans 14 amino acids. Germline V CDR1 and CDR2: GTSNPN, SVGIG (reference sequence). V gave up 2 bases and J gave up 4 bases; unmatched junction bases: 6. For the CDR3, the DNA is TGTGCCTGGAGTCGGACAGGGAGAGCCTATGGCTACACCTTC. This translates into CAWSRTGRAYGYTF. The full variable domain, rest sourced from reference TRBV30 and TRBJ1-2, is SQTIHQWPATLVQPVGSPLSLECTVEGTSNPNLYWYRQAAGRGLQLLFYSVGIGQISSEVPQNLSASRPQDRQFILSSKKLLLSDSGFYLCAWSRTGRAYGYTFGSGTRLTVV.

This clone was seen only once. The rearrangement links TRBV27 to TRBJ1-1, with TRBD1 matching over 7 bases. The germline V gene encodes CDR1 MNHEY and CDR2 SMNVEV (reference sequence). The CDR3 length is 14 residues. V dropped 6 bases and J dropped 0; count of bases not matched to a gene: 4. This CDR3 reads CASRATGLNTEAFF. DNA for the CDR3: TGTGCCAGCAGGGCGACAGGGCTGAACACTGAAGCTTTCTTT.

The CDR3 coding sequence is TGTGCCAGCAGCGTAGCAGGGTCTTTGGAGACCCAGTACTTC. This sequence encodes CASSVAGSLETQYF. The chain is built from TRBV9 and TRBJ2-5, with D possibly matching TRBD1 (5 bases). Trimming took 0 bases from V and 5 from J, leaving 11 bases between them. The CDR3 runs 14 residues. Germline V gene lookup returns CDR1 SGDLS and CDR2 YYNGEE.

The chain joins TRBV7-9 to TRBJ1-4, with D possibly TRBD1 on 6 matching bases. This CDR3 region has 14 residues. The V end lost 2 bases, the J end lost 8 bases, and 12 bases lay between the germline ends. Germline V gives CDR1 SEHNR, CDR2 FQNEAQ (reference sequence). The DNA of the CDR3 is TGTGCCAGCAGCTTACAGTCCACAGGGGAAAAACTGTTTTTT. Amino acid sequence: CASSLQSTGEKLFF.

This clone was recorded a few times. The gene calls are TRBV28 and TRBJ1-2; D remains ambiguous. The CDR3 totals 15 residues. Germline CDR1 reads MDHEN; CDR2 reads SYDVKM. Trimming pared 5 bases from V and 8 bases from J, leaving 21 bases between. The CDR3 sequence is CASSDMEVYNGGYTF. In DNA form, the CDR3 reads TGTGCCAGCAGTGACATGGAAGTCTACAACGGAGGCTACACCTTC.

This clone was found once. V and J are TRBV15 and TRBJ1-2; D is unresolved. The CDR3 extends over 13 amino acids. The germline CDR1 and CDR2 sequences are LNHNV and YYDKDF (reference sequence). The ends were cut back, 1 base at V and 4 bases at J, with 7 bases in the middle. The CDR3 sequence: CATSRGAGYGYTF. The CDR3 coding sequence is TGTGCCACCAGCAGAGGGGCAGGCTATGGCTACACCTTC.

CDR3 DNA sequence: TGTGCCAGCGGCCTTGGGGGCACTCCCTATAATTCACCCCTCCACTTT. It encodes CASGLGGTPYNSPLHF. The V and J genes are TRBV28 and TRBJ1-6; D possibly corresponds to TRBD1 (6 bases). V lost 8 bases and J lost 2, with 16 bases in between. Per germline, CDR1 MDHEN and CDR2 SYDVKM. This CDR3 is 16 amino acids long.

The rearrangement joins TRBV18 to TRBJ2-5; weak D call: TRBD2 (5 bases). The CDR3 sequence is 14 residues long. Germline CDR1 and CDR2: KGHSH and LQKENI. V was pared by 6 bases and J by 5 bases, with 16 bases between. The CDR3: CASSAPWGEETQYF. CDR3 DNA: TGTGCCAGCTCCGCTCCCTGGGGAGAGGAGACCCAGTACTTC.

This chain links TRBV6-5 with TRBJ1-4, with D uncertain. The V end was cut by 8 bases, the J end by 10 bases, with 17 bases between. This CDR3 is 13 amino acids long. CDR1 and CDR2 from the germline V gene are MNHEY and SVGAGI. The CDR3 sequence: CASAGEVLGKLFF. The CDR3 DNA is TGTGCCAGCGCCGGGGAGGTCCTGGGAAAACTGTTTTTT.

As to this clone: Sequence at one end of the junction differs from germline and may be a read error. The chain employs TRBV7-7 and TRBJ2-5; TRBD2 might be the D (6 bases). There are 13 residues in the CDR3. Germline V gene sequence: CDR1 SSHAT, CDR2 FNYEAQ (reference sequence). CDR3 residues: CASSRGLQETQYF. CDR3 bases: TGTGCTAGCAGCCGGGGGTTACAAGAGACCCAGTACTTC.

V usage is TRBV2 and J usage is TRBJ1-5, with TRBD1 matching over 8 bases. With V trimmed by 8 bases and J by 4 bases, 1 base remained unmatched. Germline V gives CDR1 SNHLY, CDR2 FYNNEI. This CDR3 comprises 12 residues. The CDR3 loop reads CASGDRNQPQHF. In DNA form, the CDR3 reads TGTGCCAGCGGGGACAGGAATCAGCCCCAGCATTTT.

The chain couples TRBV7-8 to TRBJ1-2; unclear D gene. The CDR3 consists of 15 residues. V was cut by 1 base and J by 3 bases, with 12 bases left in between. The germline V gene encodes CDR1 SGHVS and CDR2 FQNEAQ. CDR3: CASSLDPGPYYGYTF. In DNA form, the CDR3 reads TGTGCCAGCAGCTTAGACCCAGGCCCGTACTATGGCTACACCTTC.

In its sample, this clone was seen once. The V gene is TRBV18, the J gene TRBJ1-4; D is unresolved. This CDR3 contains 14 residues. Germline-derived CDR1 and CDR2 are KGHSH and LQKENI. Between the trimmed V and J ends, which lost 2 bases and 7 bases, there was a span of 11 bases. Written as DNA, the CDR3 is TGTGCCAGCTCACCATACGGGAGGAGTGAAAAACTGTTTTTT. This gives the protein CASSPYGRSEKLFF.

The V gene is TRBV2, the J gene TRBJ2-2, with 8 bases matching TRBD1. The CDR3 runs to 16 residues. V shed 8 bases, J shed 3 bases, and the junction held 11 bases outside the gene matches. Germline V gives CDR1 SNHLY, CDR2 FYNNEI. CDR3 nucleotides: TGTGCCAGCTTAGAGAGGGGACAGGCCCACACCGGGGAGCTGTTTTTT. Translating it yields CASLERGQAHTGELFF.

This clone was counted once. The V call is TRBV28, the J call TRBJ1-5, with D perhaps matching TRBD1 (5 bases). Looked up from germline, CDR1 is MDHEN and CDR2 is SYDVKM. This CDR3 has 17 amino acids. Trimming stripped 0 bases from V and 2 bases from J, with 14 bases between. The CDR3 sequence: CASSLWSGGKGNQPQHF. In DNA form, the CDR3 reads TGTGCCAGCAGTTTATGGTCGGGGGGTAAGGGCAATCAGCCCCAGCATTTT.

The V call is TRBV27, the J call TRBJ2-5, with D tentatively TRBD2 (6 bases). The V gene lost 5 bases and the J gene lost 4 bases, with 20 bases spanning the gap. CDR3 length equals 16 residues. Germline CDR1 reads MNHEY; CDR2 reads SMNVEV (reference sequence). CDR3 nucleotide sequence: TGTGCCAGCAGTACGATGCGGGACCCTCGGGGAGAGACCCAGTACTTC. It yields the protein CASSTMRDPRGETQYF.

This chain connects TRBV4-1 to TRBJ1-1, with 8 positions matching TRBD1. CDR3 length: 18 amino acids. The trim removed 5 bases at V and 0 bases at J, leaving 14 bases unmatched. Germline V gene sequence: CDR1 MGHRA, CDR2 YSYEKL. The CDR3 nucleotides are TGCGCCAGCAGCTCGCTCCGGGACAGGCAAATAATGAACACTGAAGCTTTCTTT. Residues: CASSSLRDRQIMNTEAFF.